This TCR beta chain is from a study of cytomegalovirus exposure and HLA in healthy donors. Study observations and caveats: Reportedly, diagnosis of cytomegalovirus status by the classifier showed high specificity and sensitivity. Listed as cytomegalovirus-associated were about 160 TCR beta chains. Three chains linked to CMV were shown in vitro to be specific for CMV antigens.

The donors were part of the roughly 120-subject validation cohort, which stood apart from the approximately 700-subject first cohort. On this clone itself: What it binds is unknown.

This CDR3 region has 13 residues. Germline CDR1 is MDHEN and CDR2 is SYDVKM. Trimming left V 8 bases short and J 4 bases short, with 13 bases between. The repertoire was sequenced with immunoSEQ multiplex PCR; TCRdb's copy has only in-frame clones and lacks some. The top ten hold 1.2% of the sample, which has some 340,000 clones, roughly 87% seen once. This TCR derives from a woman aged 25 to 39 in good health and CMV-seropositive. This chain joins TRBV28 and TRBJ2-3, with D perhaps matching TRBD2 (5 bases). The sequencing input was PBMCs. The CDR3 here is CASVGLAPDTQYF. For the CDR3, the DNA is TGTGCCAGCGTCGGACTTGCCCCAGATACGCAGTATTTT.